The 28 T cell receptor beta chains below all came from one sample that was sequenced in a study of blood T cell repertoires in COVID-19. Produced via immunoSEQ multiplex PCR; TCRdb's table is partial and in-frame only. Of roughly 140,000 clones detected, around 80% appear once; the ten largest clones hold about 4%. The sample was peripheral blood. The receptors stem from a man aged 55 to 70 with acute or convalescent COVID-19.

This sequence joins TRBV27 and TRBJ2-7, with 11 bases matching TRBD2. Germline trimming cut 4 bases from V and 3 bases from J; bases unmatched to any gene: 5. The CDR3 spans 15 residues. CDR1 is MNHEY and CDR2 is SMNVEV in the germline V gene (reference sequence). DNA for the CDR3: TGTGCCAGCAGTTCCGGGACTAGCGGCCACTACGAGCAGTACTTC. Encoded protein: CASSSGTSGHYEQYF.

Only a few counts were recorded for this clone. V is TRBV6-2 or TRBV6-3 and J is TRBJ2-7; TRBD2 agrees at 8 bases. V gave up 7 bases and J gave up 3 bases; unmatched junction bases: 8. The CDR3 is 14 amino acids. Germline values: CDR1 MNHEY, CDR2 SVGEGT. CDR3 nucleotide sequence: TGTGCCAGCATCCCCGGGGGGGGAAACTACGAGCAGTACTTC. Protein product: CASIPGGGNYEQYF.

The rearrangement uses TRBV24-1 and TRBJ2-1; 9 bases align to TRBD2. Per germline, CDR1 KGHDR and CDR2 SFDVKD. This CDR3 has 16 amino acids. The J segment lost 13 bases and the V segment lost 3 bases, leaving 15 bases of the junction unmatched. CDR3 DNA: TGTGCCACCAGTGATGTGACTAGCGGAATTCAAGGTTTTCAGTTCTTC. It translates to CATSDVTSGIQGFQFF.

J is TRBJ2-7 and V is TRBV20-1; TRBD2 matches at 11 bases. CDR3 length: 15 amino acids. The ends lost 3 bases at V and 1 base at J; junction bases unmatched: 5. Germline lookup yields CDR1 DFQATT and CDR2 SNEGSKA (reference sequence). CDR3: CSASSLAGGSYEQYF. CDR3 bases: TGCAGTGCTAGTTCGCTAGCGGGAGGTTCCTACGAGCAGTACTTC.

This chain links TRBV6-5 with TRBJ2-5; D gene uncertain. CDR1 MNHEY and CDR2 SVGAGI come from the germline V gene. This CDR3 is built from 13 residues. The V and J ends lost 0 bases and 5 bases respectively, with 7 bases between them. The CDR3 nucleotides read TGTGCCAGCAGTTACTCGAGCCCCGAGACCCAGTACTTC. As protein: CASSYSSPETQYF.

The chain links TRBV21-1 to TRBJ2-7; the table's D call TRBD2 went unverified against the DNA. TRBV21-1 is assigned pseudogene status. The CDR3 runs to 14 residues. The CDR3 region is CASSNAASGVEQYF. CDR3 bases: TGTGCCAGCAGCAACGCGGCTAGCGGTGTGGAGCAGTACTTC.

The rearrangement uses TRBV24-1 and TRBJ2-3; 8 positions agree with TRBD2. The length of the CDR3 is 17 residues. Per germline, CDR1 KGHDR and CDR2 SFDVKD. Germline trimming cut 3 bases from V and 2 bases from J; bases unmatched to any gene: 9. The CDR3 region is CATSDPSTSVITDTQYF. CDR3 DNA: TGTGCCACCAGTGATCCGTCGACTAGCGTAATCACAGATACGCAGTATTTT.

The chain joins TRBV29-1 to TRBJ1-2; D remains unclear. Looked up from germline, CDR1 is SQVTM and CDR2 is ANQGSEA. The length of the CDR3 is 12 residues. V was pared by 2 bases and J by 4 bases, with 8 bases between. CDR3 in DNA: TGCAGCGTTGAAAGAGGCTTCTATGGCTACACCTTC. This codes for CSVERGFYGYTF. The full variable domain, rest sourced from reference TRBV29-1 and TRBJ1-2, is SAVISQKPSRDICQRGTSLTIQCQVDSQVTMMFWYRQQPGQSLTLIATANQGSEATYESGFVIDKFPISRPNLTFSTLTVSNMSPEDSSIYLCSVERGFYGYTFGSGTRLTVV.

The DNA of the CDR3 is TGTGCCAGCAGCGACCGGGACTCCTACAAGAATACGCAGTATTTT. Amino acids: CASSDRDSYKNTQYF. This sequence joins TRBV5-4 and TRBJ2-3; D may be TRBD2 (6 bases). CDR1 is SGHNT and CDR2 is YYREEE in the germline V gene (reference sequence). The CDR3 sequence is 15 residues long. V was trimmed by 4 bases and J by 7 bases, leaving 19 bases between them.

V usage is TRBV29-1 and J usage is TRBJ1-3, with D possibly being TRBD1 (5 bases). Deletions cut 4 bases from V and 1 base from J, with 11 bases between. Germline CDR1 SQVTM, CDR2 ANQGSEA. The CDR3 is 14 residues long. The CDR3 DNA reads as TGCAGCGTTGGGGGCGAAGCATCTGGAAACACCATATATTTT. This sequence encodes CSVGGEASGNTIYF.

The chain links TRBV9 to TRBJ1-4, with 8 nucleotides matching TRBD1. V was clipped by 0 bases and J by 4 bases; unmatched bases: 2. Germline CDR1 SGDLS, CDR2 YYNGEE. The CDR3 covers 15 residues. CDR3 loop: CASSVGTGLNEKLFF. CDR3 coding DNA: TGTGCCAGCAGCGTAGGGACAGGGCTTAATGAAAAACTGTTTTTT.

The V gene is TRBV6-6, the J gene TRBJ2-7; 7 bases align to TRBD2. In germline, CDR1 is MNHNY, CDR2 SVGAGI (reference sequence). The CDR3 loop spans 17 amino acids. The V and J ends lost 5 bases and 0 bases, in that order; junction bases with no gene match: 13. The CDR3 DNA reads as TGTGCCAGCAGTCCATTACGTGGGGGGGTAAGCTCCTACGAGCAGTACTTC. It encodes CASSPLRGGVSSYEQYF.

The V call is TRBV19, the J call TRBJ2-5; 10 bases fit TRBD1. Unmatched junction bases numbered 0, after V lost 8 bases and J lost 3 bases. The CDR3 runs to 12 residues. Germline V lookup: CDR1 LNHDA, CDR2 SQIVND (reference sequence). CDR3 loop: CASGTGEETQYF. The CDR3 region has the DNA TGTGCCAGTGGGACAGGGGAAGAGACCCAGTACTTC.

This clone was observed a single time. This rearrangement joins TRBV9 to TRBJ2-5; 10 nucleotides line up with TRBD2. Germline CDR1 SGDLS, CDR2 YYNGEE. J lost 5 bases, V lost 0 bases, and 13 bases had no gene match. The CDR3 has 18 residues. The CDR3 DNA reads as TGTGCCAGCAGCGTAGTTCCTAGCGGGAGAGGGAGGGTGGAGACCCAGTACTTC. This gives the protein CASSVVPSGRGRVETQYF.

The chain recombines TRBV28 with TRBJ2-1; D possibly corresponds to TRBD2 (6 bases). CDR1 is MDHEN, CDR2 SYDVKM, per germline. V dropped 2 bases and J dropped 1 base, with 12 bases sitting between them. This CDR3 has 16 residues. This CDR3 reads CASSLVAAPSYNEQFF. The DNA for the CDR3 is TGTGCCAGCAGTTTAGTAGCGGCACCGTCCTACAATGAGCAGTTCTTC.

This clone has only one observation. The chain recombines TRBV30 with TRBJ2-3; 8 positions match TRBD1. Trimming removed 8 bases from V and 1 base from J; junction bases left unmatched: 5. CDR1 is GTSNPN and CDR2 is SVGIG in the germline V gene (reference sequence). The CDR3 is made up of 13 amino acids. CDR3 sequence reads: CASTGGRTDTQYF. The CDR3 DNA follows: TGTGCCAGTACAGGGGGACGCACAGATACGCAGTATTTT. Using reference TRBV30 and TRBJ2-3 for the parts outside the CDR3, the full variable domain is SQTIHQWPATLVQPVGSPLSLECTVEGTSNPNLYWYRQAAGRGLQLLFYSVGIGQISSEVPQNLSASRPQDRQFILSSKKLLLSDSGFYLCASTGGRTDTQYFGPGTRLTVL.

The V call is TRBV5-4, the J call TRBJ1-2; no firm D call. The germline gives CDR1 SGHNT, CDR2 YYREEE (reference sequence). The CDR3 has 13 amino acids. Deletions cut 4 bases from V and 6 bases from J, with 13 bases between. DNA for the CDR3: TGTGCCAGCAGCCCTAACCGGAGGGATGGCTACACCTTC. It translates to CASSPNRRDGYTF.

The rearrangement links TRBV29-1 to TRBJ2-7, with D possibly being TRBD1 (6 bases). Deletions cut 5 bases from V and 2 bases from J, with 13 bases between. Germline V lookup: CDR1 SQVTM, CDR2 ANQGSEA. The CDR3 sequence is 13 residues long. CDR3 nucleotides: TGCAGCGTTCAGGGGATCAGCGCCTACGAGCAGTACTTC. Encoded protein: CSVQGISAYEQYF.

The gene calls are TRBV20-1 and TRBJ2-1; 9 bases match TRBD2. With V trimmed by 3 bases and J by 5 bases, 5 bases remained unmatched. Looked up from germline, CDR1 is DFQATT and CDR2 is SNEGSKA (reference sequence). The CDR3 runs 14 residues. In DNA form, the CDR3 reads TGCAGTGCTAGTCCCCAGCGGGAGGACAATGAGCAGTTCTTC. This encodes CSASPQREDNEQFF.

This clone turned up a few times. The chain has TRBV27 and TRBJ2-1, with TRBD2 identical over 12 bases. CDR3 length equals 16 residues. The trim removed 4 bases at V and 3 bases at J, leaving 4 bases unmatched. In germline, CDR1 is MNHEY, CDR2 SMNVEV (reference sequence). DNA for the CDR3: TGTGCCAGCAGTTCCGGACTAGCGGGGCTCTACAATGAGCAGTTCTTC. Encoded protein: CASSSGLAGLYNEQFF.

Here the CDR3 reads CASSRTYSGANVLTF. As DNA, the CDR3 is TGTGCCAGCAGCCGTACTTACTCTGGGGCCAACGTCCTGACTTTC. V gene TRBV5-8 combines with J gene TRBJ2-6; D is uncertain. Germline CDR1 is SGHTS and CDR2 is YDEGEE. V lost 4 bases, J lost 0 bases, and 8 bases lay in between. This CDR3 has 15 residues. Looking up the rest from reference TRBV5-8 and TRBJ2-6 gives the full variable domain: EAGVTQSPTHLIKTRGQQATLRCSPISGHTSVYWYQQALGLGLQFLLWYDEGEERNRGNFPPRFSGRQFPNYSSELNVNALELEDSALYLCASSRTYSGANVLTFGAGSRLTVL.

The V call is TRBV5-1, the J call TRBJ2-3; 7 bases align to TRBD1. CDR3 size: 14 residues. Germline V gives CDR1 SGHRS, CDR2 YFSETQ. The V gene end was trimmed by 0 bases and the J gene end by 4 bases; junction bases not matched to a gene: 2. This CDR3 reads CASSLAQGADTQYF. CDR3 sequence (DNA): TGCGCCAGCAGCTTGGCGCAGGGGGCAGATACGCAGTATTTT.

J is TRBJ2-7 and V is TRBV6-5, with 13 positions matching TRBD2. Losses at the gene ends were 6 bases for V and 7 bases for J; bases not matched to a gene: 9. The germline gives CDR1 MNHEY, CDR2 SVGAGI. This CDR3 comprises 15 residues. CDR3 DNA: TGTGCCAGCAGCTTCCTAGGGACTAGCGGGATTGAGCAGTACTTC. This gives the protein CASSFLGTSGIEQYF.

This chain uses TRBV6-5 with TRBJ2-3; 7 bases align to TRBD2. Trimming cost V 4 bases and J 6 bases; bases outside gene matches: 7. CDR1 is MNHEY and CDR2 is SVGAGI in the germline V gene. The CDR3 has 14 amino acids. CDR3 sequence: CASSSRLAPDTQYF. The DNA for the CDR3 is TGTGCCAGCAGTTCCCGACTAGCTCCGGATACGCAGTATTTT.

This rearrangement joins TRBV28 to TRBJ2-4; D is ambiguous. The CDR3 has 16 residues. CDR1 MDHEN and CDR2 SYDVKM come from the germline V gene. The V and J ends lost 2 bases and 0 bases respectively, with 11 bases between them. DNA for the CDR3: TGTGCCAGCAGTTTAACAGACCCGTTAGCCAAAAACATTCAGTACTTC. This codes for CASSLTDPLAKNIQYF.

The chain employs TRBV30 and TRBJ1-1, with TRBD1 identical over 7 bases. CDR3 length: 15 amino acids. CDR1 and CDR2 from the germline V gene are GTSNPN and SVGIG (reference sequence). V lost 4 bases to trimming and J lost 2 bases; unmatched junction nucleotides: 10. In DNA form, the CDR3 reads TGTGCCTGGAATAGGGGGCTGGTTGGAAACACTGAAGCTTTCTTT. This codes for CAWNRGLVGNTEAFF.

V is TRBV12-3 or TRBV12-4 and J is TRBJ1-4; 8 bases agree with TRBD1. J lost 5 bases, V lost 6 bases, and 2 bases had no gene match. This CDR3 contains 13 residues. As DNA, the CDR3 is TGTGCCAGCAGGAGACAGGGGAATGAAAAACTGTTTTTT. Its protein is CASRRQGNEKLFF.

The chain employs TRBV12-3 or TRBV12-4 and TRBJ2-4, with 10 positions matching TRBD2. This CDR3 has 13 amino acids. Trimming at V came to 6 bases and at J to 6 bases, leaving 2 bases not matched to a gene. As DNA, the CDR3 is TGTGCCAGCAGACGGACTAGCGGAAACATTCAGTACTTC. Translation: CASRRTSGNIQYF.